Following are 27 T cell receptor beta chains from one sample sequenced in a study of breast tumors, draining lymph nodes, adjacent tissues (dated by TCRdb to 2016 to 2017). The library was prepared using multiplex PCR. Sequencing was performed on an Illumina HiSeq 2000. The raw public data were reprocessed by TCRdb itself: fastp quality trimming at Q25, MiXCR clonotype calling, in-frame beta chains only. Rows merge per CDR3 protein into single entries with the most common DNA and genes. The sample table holds approximately 89,000 distinct CDR3 sequences, of which more than 25% were seen once. The top ten clonotypes cover around 8.1% of the sample. Lymph node samples were obtained from the axillary draining lymph nodes of breast cancer patients. The sequenced material came from axillary lymph node tissue. These TCRs come from a female donor with breast cancer. Some clones in this sample may be carry-over from other donors' samples.

CDR3 sequence reads: CASSGGGAQSTGELFF. As DNA, the CDR3 is TGTGCCAGCAGTGGAGGGGGGGCCCAATCCACCGGGGAGCTGTTTTTT. This chain connects TRBV28 to TRBJ2-2; the D gene is possibly TRBD2 (7 bases). CDR1 and CDR2 (germline): MDHEN, SYDVKM. V lost 5 bases and J 4 bases, leaving 17 bases between the germline ends. The CDR3 is 16 residues long.

Comment on this clonotype: It is likely a read error, because the conserved phenylalanine at the end of the CDR3 is missing. The chain links TRBV2 to TRBJ2-5; perhaps TRBD1 as D (6 bases). The ends were cut back, 3 bases at V and 5 bases at J, with 19 bases in the middle. CDR1 is SNHLY, CDR2 FYNNEI, per germline. This CDR3 has 16 residues. CDR3 protein: CASSDPPWRRGETQYL. CDR3 DNA sequence: TGTGCCAGCAGTGACCCGCCCTGGAGAAGGGGGGAGACCCAGTACCTC.

Regarding this clonotype: Sequence at one end of the junction differs from germline and may be a read error. The chain couples TRBV11-2 to TRBJ2-2; TRBD2 is a possible D gene (6 bases). Looked up from germline, CDR1 is SGHAT and CDR2 is FQNNGV. CDR3 size: 11 residues. Here the CDR3 DNA reads TGTGCCAGCAGCTTAGACGGGGGGCTGTTTTTT. Encoded protein: CASSLDGGLFF.

This clonotype was detected ten times or more. V usage is TRBV4-3 and J usage is TRBJ2-6; D call uncertain. The V gene's germline CDR1 is LGHNA and CDR2 YSLEER. The ends were cut back, 2 bases at V and 4 bases at J, with 6 bases in the middle. The length of the CDR3 is 14 residues. CDR3 residues: CASSQFSGANVLTF. As DNA, the CDR3 is TGCGCCAGCAGCCAATTCTCCGGGGCCAACGTCCTGACTTTC.

In its sample, this clonotype was seen many times. The gene calls are TRBV18 and TRBJ2-2, with D unclear. The V gene lost 3 bases and the J gene lost 4 bases, with 9 bases spanning the gap. The CDR3 has 14 residues. Germline V lookup: CDR1 KGHSH, CDR2 LQKENI. The CDR3 reads CASSPAVITGELFF. CDR3 DNA sequence: TGTGCCAGCTCACCGGCGGTCATCACCGGGGAGCTGTTTTTT.

Many counts were recorded for this clonotype. This sequence joins TRBV7-2 and TRBJ2-3, with unresolved D. CDR1 and CDR2 (germline): SGHTA, FQGNSA. V was clipped by 2 bases and J by 3 bases, with 3 bases between them. The CDR3 is 12 amino acids. The CDR3 region is CASSLLTDTQYF. CDR3 bases: TGTGCCAGCAGCTTATTGACAGATACGCAGTATTTT.

This clonotype was picked up a small number of times. The V call is TRBV30, the J call TRBJ2-4; 9 bases agree with TRBD1. V lost 0 bases to trimming and J lost 11 bases; unmatched junction nucleotides: 8. The CDR3 spans 14 residues. Per the germline V gene, CDR1 is GTSNPN and CDR2 is SVGIG (reference sequence). The CDR3 DNA is TGTGCCTGGAGTGTTGGTGGACAGGGGCGTGTTCAGTACTTC. Protein: CAWSVGGQGRVQYF.

This clonotype was counted at least ten times. The J gene is TRBJ2-1, the V gene TRBV19, with TRBD2 identical over 7 bases. The germline CDR1 and CDR2 sequences are LNHDA and SQIVND (reference sequence). The CDR3 sequence is 16 residues long. After removal of 6 bases from V and 4 bases from J, the junction contained 12 bases not matched to a gene. The CDR3 loop reads CASRGGAAGFYNEQFF. In nucleotides, the CDR3 is TGTGCCAGTAGGGGAGGAGCAGCGGGGTTTTACAATGAGCAGTTCTTC.

The genes are TRBV2 and TRBJ2-3; D is unresolved. Trimming took 7 bases from V and 6 from J, leaving 8 bases between them. The germline gives CDR1 SNHLY, CDR2 FYNNEI. This CDR3 contains 11 residues. CDR3 sequence (DNA): TGTGCCAGCAAAGGGCGGGATACGCAGTATTTT. It yields the protein CASKGRDTQYF.

This clonotype was observed a handful of times. The rearrangement joins TRBV27 to TRBJ1-1; 7 positions agree with TRBD1. CDR1 is MNHEY, CDR2 SMNVEV, per germline (reference sequence). The V and J ends lost 5 bases and 7 bases, in that order; junction bases with no gene match: 4. The length of the CDR3 is 12 residues. The CDR3 sequence is CASSLPGGEAFF. The DNA of the CDR3 is TGTGCCAGCAGTCTACCAGGGGGTGAAGCTTTCTTT.

This clonotype appeared many times. The chain couples TRBV20-1 to TRBJ1-2; no firm D call. The CDR3 runs 15 residues. Germline V gene data show CDR1 as DFQATT and CDR2 as SNEGSKA (reference sequence). V dropped 3 bases and J dropped 4 bases, with 18 bases sitting between them. CDR3 in amino acids: CSASPLVGAVYGYTF. The CDR3 DNA sequence: TGCAGTGCTAGCCCCCTCGTGGGCGCGGTCTATGGCTACACCTTC.

V usage is TRBV10-1 and J usage is TRBJ2-5, with 7 bases matching TRBD1. The CDR3 is 16 residues long. Looked up from germline, CDR1 is WNHNN and CDR2 is SYGVQD (reference sequence). J gave up 3 bases and V 0 bases, and 7 bases lay outside the gene matches. The DNA of the CDR3 is TGCGCCAGCAGTGAGTCGACAGGGCTGCCAGAAGAGACCCAGTACTTC. Protein sequence: CASSESTGLPEETQYF.

This clonotype was recorded many times. The gene calls are TRBV6-2 or TRBV6-3 and TRBJ2-5, with 11 nucleotides matching TRBD2. Germline trimming cut 5 bases from V and 0 bases from J; bases unmatched to any gene: 5. CDR3 length: 16 residues. The germline CDR1 and CDR2 sequences are MNHEY and SVGEGT. The CDR3 loop reads CASSPGTSGYQETQYF. DNA of the CDR3: TGTGCCAGCAGTCCTGGGACTAGCGGCTACCAAGAGACCCAGTACTTC.

The rearrangement links TRBV7-6 to TRBJ2-1, with a possible D match to TRBD2 (5 bases). This CDR3 has 13 amino acids. Germline CDR1 reads SGHVS; CDR2 reads FNYEAQ. The V end was cut by 3 bases, the J end by 8 bases, with 11 bases between. The CDR3 bases are TGTGCCAGCAGCTTGAGGGCTAGGTATGAGCAGTTCTTC. Translated, it gives CASSLRARYEQFF.

Written as DNA, the CDR3 is TGCAGCGTTGGAGCCGGTTTCTCCTACAATGAGCAGTTCTTC. Its protein is CSVGAGFSYNEQFF. This sequence joins TRBV29-1 and TRBJ2-1; D is undetermined. V gave up 4 bases and J gave up 0 bases, with 10 bases separating them. CDR1 is SQVTM, CDR2 ANQGSEA, per germline. The CDR3 has 14 amino acids.

This clonotype has at least ten counts. The chain employs TRBV10-3 and TRBJ2-5, with a weak D call TRBD1 (6 bases). This CDR3 spans 15 amino acids. With 6 bases removed from V and 4 bases from J, the gap between germline ends came to 18 bases. Germline lookup yields CDR1 ENHRY and CDR2 SYGVKD. The CDR3 DNA follows: TGTGCCATCAGAACGGGACAAGGGTTTGGAGAGACCCAGTACTTC. Translating gives CAIRTGQGFGETQYF.

On this clonotype itself: A much larger clone differs from this one at a single base, so this may be a read error. The chain carries TRBV7-2 and TRBJ1-2; D is possibly TRBD1 (6 bases). CDR1 and CDR2 from the germline V gene are SGHTA and FQGNSA. This CDR3 is 15 amino acids long. The CDR3 nucleotides read TGTGCCGGCAGCTTAACAGTGTCCCCGGGCGGGGGCTACCCCTTC. This encodes CAGSLTVSPGGGYPF.

As regards this clonotype: A much larger clone is a single base away; this may be a read error. The gene calls are TRBV11-1 and TRBJ1-2; TRBD1 matches 9 bases. CDR1 SGHAT and CDR2 FQDESV come from the germline V gene (reference sequence). The CDR3 extends over 15 amino acids. The CDR3 loop is CASTENRGPSDGYAF. Here the CDR3 DNA reads TGTGCCAGCACGGAGAACAGGGGGCCCTCGGATGGCTACGCCTTC.

This clonotype was counted ten times or more. The junction shows a germline mismatch at one end, possibly a read error. The rearrangement joins TRBV5-4 to TRBJ1-2; TRBD1 aligns across 7 bases. CDR1 is SGHNT and CDR2 is YYREEE in the germline V gene (reference sequence). This CDR3 comprises 19 residues. The CDR3 loop is CATSPIARAGQSTNYGYTF. The CDR3 region has the DNA TGTGCCACCAGCCCCATTGCGAGGGCGGGACAGAGTACTAACTATGGCTACACCTTC.

Worth noting for this clonotype: This may be a read error: a much more frequent sequence differs by one nucleotide. The V call is TRBV6-6, the J call TRBJ2-6; D is ambiguous. There are 11 residues in the CDR3. V shed 5 bases and J shed 13 bases, with 9 bases lying between them. The germline CDR1 and CDR2 sequences are MNHNY and SVGAGI (reference sequence). In DNA form, the CDR3 reads TGTGCCAGCAGTCATCCCGGGGTCCTGACTTTC. Its translation: CASSHPGVLTF.

About this clonotype itself: A much larger clonotype is one base distant, so this may be a read error. The chain combines TRBV6-2 or TRBV6-3 with TRBJ2-7; D unresolved. Trimming shortened V by 5 bases and J by 1 base, and 6 bases separated the two germline ends. The germline V gene has CDR1 MNHEY and CDR2 SVGEGT. The CDR3 loop spans 12 amino acids. CDR3 sequence (DNA): TGTGCCAGCAGTCGGGCGTCCTACGAGCAGTACTTC. This gives the protein CASSRASYEQYF.

This clonotype has at least ten counts. The V gene is TRBV20-1, the J gene TRBJ2-2, with 7 bases matching TRBD1. Trimming cost V 4 bases and J 0 bases; bases outside gene matches: 8. CDR3 length equals 16 residues. From germline, CDR1 is DFQATT and CDR2 SNEGSKA (reference sequence). The CDR3 protein is CSAIHPDRANTGELFF. The CDR3 DNA is TGCAGTGCTATTCACCCCGACAGGGCGAACACCGGGGAGCTGTTTTTT.

This clonotype has a count of ten or more. The rearrangement uses TRBV7-8 and TRBJ2-1; TRBD2 matches 11 bases. The V and J ends lost 3 bases and 9 bases, in that order; junction bases with no gene match: 10. The CDR3 consists of 16 residues. Germline V gene sequence: CDR1 SGHVS, CDR2 FQNEAQ. CDR3 region: CASSFPTSGSSGEQFF. DNA for the CDR3: TGTGCCAGCAGCTTCCCTACTAGCGGGAGCTCGGGTGAGCAGTTCTTC.

With respect to this clonotype: Being one base from a much bigger clone, this may be a read error. This chain links TRBV11-3 with TRBJ2-3, with D maybe TRBD1 (5 bases). The DNA end lines up better with TRBJ1-5; the J call may be wrong. Germline assignment: CDR1 SGHNT and CDR2 YENEEA. The CDR3 is 16 amino acids. The CDR3 nucleotides read TGTGCCAGCAGCCACATGATGGGACTAGCTTCAGATACGCAGCATTTT. This gives the protein CASSHMMGLASDTQHF.

The sample holds many counts of this clonotype. The chain carries TRBV14 and TRBJ2-7; D gene unclear. Trimming pared 3 bases from V and 5 bases from J, leaving 11 bases between. The germline gives CDR1 SGHDN, CDR2 FVKESK. This CDR3 region has 13 residues. The CDR3 sequence is CASSQTSRNEQYF. In nucleotides, the CDR3 is TGTGCCAGCAGCCAGACCTCCAGGAACGAGCAGTACTTC.

This clonotype has at least ten counts. This chain links TRBV10-3 with TRBJ1-5; D is ambiguous. Trimming stripped 0 bases from V and 2 bases from J, with 8 bases between. The CDR3 sequence is 15 residues long. Germline CDR1 ENHRY, CDR2 SYGVKD. This chain's CDR3 is CAISESMGGNQPQHF. In DNA form, the CDR3 reads TGTGCCATCAGTGAGTCGATGGGTGGCAATCAGCCCCAGCATTTT.

The sample holds many counts of this clonotype. This sequence joins TRBV6-1 and TRBJ2-3, with unresolved D. The CDR3 totals 14 residues. The V and J ends lost 10 bases and 0 bases respectively, with 14 bases between them. Germline V gene lookup returns CDR1 MNHNS and CDR2 SASEGT. CDR3: CANRVLSSTDTQYF. The CDR3 DNA is TGTGCCAATCGGGTTCTATCTAGCACAGATACGCAGTATTTT.